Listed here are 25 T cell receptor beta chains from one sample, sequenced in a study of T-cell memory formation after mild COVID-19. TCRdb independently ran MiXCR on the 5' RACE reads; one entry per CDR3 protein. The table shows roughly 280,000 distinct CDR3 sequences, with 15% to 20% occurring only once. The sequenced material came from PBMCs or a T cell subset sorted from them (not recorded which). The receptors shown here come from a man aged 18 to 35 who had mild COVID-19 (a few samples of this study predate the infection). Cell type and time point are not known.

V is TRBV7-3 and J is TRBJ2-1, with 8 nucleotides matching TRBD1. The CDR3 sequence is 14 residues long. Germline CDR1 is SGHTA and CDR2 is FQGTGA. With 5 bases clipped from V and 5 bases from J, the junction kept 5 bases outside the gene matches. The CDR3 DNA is TGTGCCAGCAGCATGACAGGGGATAACAATGAGCAGTTCTTC. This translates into CASSMTGDNNEQFF.

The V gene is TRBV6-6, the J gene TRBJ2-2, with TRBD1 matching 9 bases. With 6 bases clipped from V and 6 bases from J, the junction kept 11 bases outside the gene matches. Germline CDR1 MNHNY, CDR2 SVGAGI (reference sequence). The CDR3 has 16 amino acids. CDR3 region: CASSPTPGQGAGELFF. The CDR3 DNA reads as TGTGCCAGCAGCCCAACTCCGGGACAGGGCGCCGGGGAGCTGTTTTTT.

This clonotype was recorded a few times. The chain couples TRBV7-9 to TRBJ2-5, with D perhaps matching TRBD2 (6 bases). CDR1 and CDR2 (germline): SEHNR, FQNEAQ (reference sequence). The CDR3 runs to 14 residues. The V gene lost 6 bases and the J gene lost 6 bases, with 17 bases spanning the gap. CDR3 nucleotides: TGTGCCAGCAGAGATACAGGAGGGATACAGACCCAGTACTTC. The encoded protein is CASRDTGGIQTQYF.

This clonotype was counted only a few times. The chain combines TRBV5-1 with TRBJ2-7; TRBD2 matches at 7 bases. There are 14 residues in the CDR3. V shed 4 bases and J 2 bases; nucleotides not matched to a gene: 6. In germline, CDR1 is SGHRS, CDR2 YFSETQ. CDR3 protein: CASSPGDYPYEQYV. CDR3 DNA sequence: TGCGCCAGCAGCCCCGGGGACTACCCCTACGAGCAGTACGTC.

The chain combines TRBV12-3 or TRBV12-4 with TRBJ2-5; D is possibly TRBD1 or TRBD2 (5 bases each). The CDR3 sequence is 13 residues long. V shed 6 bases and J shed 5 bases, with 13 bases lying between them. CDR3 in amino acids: CASSKPGRETQYF. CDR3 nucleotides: TGTGCCAGCAGCAAACCGGGACGCGAGACCCAGTACTTC.

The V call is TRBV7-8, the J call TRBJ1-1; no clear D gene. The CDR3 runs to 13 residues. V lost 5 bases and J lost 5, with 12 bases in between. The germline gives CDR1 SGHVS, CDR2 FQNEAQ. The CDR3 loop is CASSHLGWTEAFF. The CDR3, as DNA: TGTGCCAGCAGCCACTTGGGGTGGACTGAAGCTTTCTTT.

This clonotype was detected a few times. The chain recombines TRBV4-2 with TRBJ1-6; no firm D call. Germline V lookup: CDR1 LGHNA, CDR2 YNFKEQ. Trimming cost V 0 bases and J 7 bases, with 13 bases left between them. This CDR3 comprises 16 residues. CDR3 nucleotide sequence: TGTGCCAGCAGCCAAGATCTCGGCGGTCAAAATTCACCCCTCCACTTT. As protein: CASSQDLGGQNSPLHF.

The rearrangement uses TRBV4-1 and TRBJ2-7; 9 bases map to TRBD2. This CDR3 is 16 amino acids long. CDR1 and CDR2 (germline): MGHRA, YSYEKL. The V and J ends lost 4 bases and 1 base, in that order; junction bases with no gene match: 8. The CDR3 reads CASSLTSGGPSYEQYF. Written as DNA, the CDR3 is TGCGCCAGCAGCCTGACTAGCGGAGGACCTTCCTACGAGCAGTACTTC.

The CDR3 sequence is CASSVRQGADTQYF. CDR3 nucleotides: TGTGCCAGCAGCGTGAGACAGGGGGCAGATACGCAGTATTTT. The chain carries TRBV9 and TRBJ2-3, with 9 nucleotides matching TRBD1. This CDR3 has 14 amino acids. CDR1 is SGDLS, CDR2 YYNGEE, per germline. The ends lost 2 bases at V and 4 bases at J; junction bases unmatched: 2.

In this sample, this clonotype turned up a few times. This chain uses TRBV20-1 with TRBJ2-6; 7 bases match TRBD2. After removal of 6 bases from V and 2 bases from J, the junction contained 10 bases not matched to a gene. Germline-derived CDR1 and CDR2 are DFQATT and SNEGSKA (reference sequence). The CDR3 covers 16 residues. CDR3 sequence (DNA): TGCAGTGCAGCACCGGCCGGGACTACTGGGGCCAACGTCCTGACTTTC. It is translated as CSAAPAGTTGANVLTF.

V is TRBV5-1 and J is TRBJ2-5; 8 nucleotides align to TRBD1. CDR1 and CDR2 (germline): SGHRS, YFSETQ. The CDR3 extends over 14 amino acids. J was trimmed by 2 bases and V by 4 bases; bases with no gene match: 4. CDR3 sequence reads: CASSRRQGQETQYF. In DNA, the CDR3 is TGCGCCAGCAGCCGGAGACAGGGGCAAGAGACCCAGTACTTC.

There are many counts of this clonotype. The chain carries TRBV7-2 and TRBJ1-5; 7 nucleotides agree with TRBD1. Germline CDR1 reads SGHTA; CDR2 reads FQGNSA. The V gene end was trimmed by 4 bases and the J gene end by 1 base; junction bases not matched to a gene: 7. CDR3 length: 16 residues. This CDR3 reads CASSSYRGSSNQPQHF. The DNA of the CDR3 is TGTGCCAGCAGCTCGTACAGGGGTTCGAGCAATCAGCCCCAGCATTTT.

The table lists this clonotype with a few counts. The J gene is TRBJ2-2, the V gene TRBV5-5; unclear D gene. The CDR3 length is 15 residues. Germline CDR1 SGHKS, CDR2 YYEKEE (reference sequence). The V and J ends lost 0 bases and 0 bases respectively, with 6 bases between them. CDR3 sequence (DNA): TGTGCCAGCAGCTTGGGGTACTCGAACACCGGGGAGCTGTTTTTT. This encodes CASSLGYSNTGELFF.

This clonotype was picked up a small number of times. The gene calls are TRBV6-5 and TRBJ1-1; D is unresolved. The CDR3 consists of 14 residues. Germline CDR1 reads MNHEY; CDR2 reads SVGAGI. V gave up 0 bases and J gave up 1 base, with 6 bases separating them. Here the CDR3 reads CASSYSPRNTEAFF. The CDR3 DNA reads TGTGCCAGCAGTTACTCCCCACGGAACACTGAAGCTTTCTTT.

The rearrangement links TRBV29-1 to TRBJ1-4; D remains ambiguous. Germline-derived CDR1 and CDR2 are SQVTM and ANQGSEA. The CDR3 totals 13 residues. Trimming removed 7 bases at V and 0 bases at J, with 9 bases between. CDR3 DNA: TGCAGCGCCATGACACCAACTAATGAAAAACTGTTTTTT. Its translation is CSAMTPTNEKLFF.

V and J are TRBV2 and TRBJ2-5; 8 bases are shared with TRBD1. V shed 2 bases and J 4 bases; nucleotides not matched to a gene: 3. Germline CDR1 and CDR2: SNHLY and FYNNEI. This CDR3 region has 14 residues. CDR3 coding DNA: TGTGCCAGCAGTGAACGGCAGGGGGCAGAGACCCAGTACTTC. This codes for CASSERQGAETQYF.

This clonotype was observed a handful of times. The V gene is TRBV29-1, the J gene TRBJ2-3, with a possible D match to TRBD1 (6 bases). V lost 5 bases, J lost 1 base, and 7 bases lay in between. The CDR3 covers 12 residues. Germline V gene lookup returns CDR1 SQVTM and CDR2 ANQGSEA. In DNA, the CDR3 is TGCAGCGTTTGGACAGGCACAGATACGCAGTATTTT. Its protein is CSVWTGTDTQYF.

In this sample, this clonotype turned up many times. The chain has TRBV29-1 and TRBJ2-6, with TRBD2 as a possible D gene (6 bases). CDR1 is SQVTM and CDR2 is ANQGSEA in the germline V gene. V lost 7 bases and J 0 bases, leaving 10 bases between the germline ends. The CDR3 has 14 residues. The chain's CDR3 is CSASGGSGANVLTF. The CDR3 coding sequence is TGCAGCGCCTCCGGGGGCTCTGGGGCCAACGTCCTGACTTTC.

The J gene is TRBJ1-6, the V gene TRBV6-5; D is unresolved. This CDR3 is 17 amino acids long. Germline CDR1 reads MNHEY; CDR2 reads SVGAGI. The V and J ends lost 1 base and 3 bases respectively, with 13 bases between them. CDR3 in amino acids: CASSYWKGSNYNSPLHF. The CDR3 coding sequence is TGTGCCAGCAGTTACTGGAAGGGCTCGAACTATAATTCACCCCTCCACTTT.

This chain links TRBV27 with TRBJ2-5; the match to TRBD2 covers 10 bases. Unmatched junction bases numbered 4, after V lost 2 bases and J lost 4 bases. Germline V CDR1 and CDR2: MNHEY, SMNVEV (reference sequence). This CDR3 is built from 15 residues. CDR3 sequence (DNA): TGTGCCAGCAGTTTAGTAGCGGGGGGACTAGAGACCCAGTACTTC. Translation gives CASSLVAGGLETQYF.

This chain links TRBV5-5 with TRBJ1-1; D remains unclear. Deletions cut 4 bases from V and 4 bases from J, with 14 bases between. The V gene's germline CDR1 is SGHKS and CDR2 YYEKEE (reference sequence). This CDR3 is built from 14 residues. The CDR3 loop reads CASSPGGWSTEAFF. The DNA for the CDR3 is TGTGCCAGCAGCCCCGGCGGTTGGTCCACTGAAGCTTTCTTT.

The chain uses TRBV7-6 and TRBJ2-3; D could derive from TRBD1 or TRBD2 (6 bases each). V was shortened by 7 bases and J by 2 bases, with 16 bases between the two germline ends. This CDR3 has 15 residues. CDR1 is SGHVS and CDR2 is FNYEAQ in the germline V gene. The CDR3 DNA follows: TGTGCCAGCACCAACCGGGGGCTCTACACAGATACGCAGTATTTT. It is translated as CASTNRGLYTDTQYF.

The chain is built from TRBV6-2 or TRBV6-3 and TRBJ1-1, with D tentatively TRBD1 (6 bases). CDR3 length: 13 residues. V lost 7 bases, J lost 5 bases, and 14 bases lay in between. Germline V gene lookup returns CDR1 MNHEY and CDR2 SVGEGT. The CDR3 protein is CASTRQAKTEAFF. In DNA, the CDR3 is TGTGCCAGCACACGACAGGCGAAGACTGAAGCTTTCTTT.

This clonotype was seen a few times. The CDR3 DNA reads TGCGCCAGCAGCTCCCAGGACAGCTCCTACAATGAGCAGTTCTTC. Its translation: CASSSQDSSYNEQFF. This chain links TRBV4-3 with TRBJ2-1; D is perhaps TRBD1 (6 bases). Trimming took off 5 bases at V and 0 bases at J, with 11 bases between the two ends. Germline V CDR1 and CDR2: LGHNA, YSLEER. This CDR3 comprises 15 residues.

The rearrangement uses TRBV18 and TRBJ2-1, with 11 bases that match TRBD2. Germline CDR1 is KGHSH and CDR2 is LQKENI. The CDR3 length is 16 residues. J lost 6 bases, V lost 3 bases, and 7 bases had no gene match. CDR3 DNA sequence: TGTGCCAGCTCACCGACGGGGCTAGCGGGGGGCAATGAGCAGTTCTTC. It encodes CASSPTGLAGGNEQFF. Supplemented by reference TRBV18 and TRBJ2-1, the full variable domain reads NAGVMQNPRHLVRRRGQEARLRCSPMKGHSHVYWYRQLPEEGLKFMVYLQKENIIDESGMPKERFSAEFPKEGPSILRIQQVVRGDSAAYFCASSPTGLAGGNEQFFGPGTRLTVL.